Below are 24 T cell receptor beta chains sequenced from a single sample in a study of CD8 T cell repertoires and HIV-1 epitope variants. Their antigens remain unidentified. Sequencing used immunoSEQ multiplex PCR; TCRdb keeps in-frame clones, though not all of them. The profile shows under 5,500 clones, about 70% of them singletons. The source material was cultured CD8+ T cells derived from PBMCs. These receptors all stem from a male donor with HIV.

On this clone itself: This probably arose from a read error, given a far larger clone one base away. The same CDR3 is also encoded by other DNA sequences in this sample. The genes are TRBV4-1 and TRBJ1-2, with 7 nucleotides matching TRBD1. CDR3 length: 15 residues. Germline CDR1 reads MGHRA; CDR2 reads YSYEKL. V trimming: 4 bases; J trimming: 7 bases; junction bases outside the gene matches: 12. The CDR3: CASSLGDSGRGGYTF. The CDR3 region has the DNA TGCGCCAGCAGCCTAGGGGACAGCGGGAGGGGTGGCTACACCTTC.

This clone was seen a handful of times. The V and J genes are TRBV4-2 and TRBJ1-1; D gene uncertain. The V gene's germline CDR1 is LGHNA and CDR2 YNFKEQ. The CDR3 is 12 amino acids. Trimming removed 4 bases at V and 7 bases at J, with 10 bases between. The CDR3 protein is CASSPSGVEAFF. CDR3 coding DNA: TGTGCCAGCAGCCCCTCTGGGGTTGAAGCTTTCTTT.

This chain connects TRBV5-4 to TRBJ2-2; possibly TRBD2 for D (6 bases). The CDR3 consists of 16 residues. V lost 0 bases and J lost 4, with 13 bases in between. Germline V lookup: CDR1 SGHNT, CDR2 YYREEE (reference sequence). In nucleotides, the CDR3 is TGTGCCAGCAGCTTGGCCCGGGGGTCGGGCACCGGGGAGCTGTTTTTT. Translated, it gives CASSLARGSGTGELFF.

This clone turned up a few times. This rearrangement joins TRBV2 to TRBJ2-2; TRBD2 agrees at 10 bases. Trimming took 4 bases from V and 3 from J; bases not matched to a gene: 8. This CDR3 spans 17 amino acids. Per germline, CDR1 SNHLY and CDR2 FYNNEI. CDR3 DNA sequence: TGTGCCAGCAGTGTAGGAGCGGGGGGGCGAGACACCGGGGAGCTGTTTTTT. It yields the protein CASSVGAGGRDTGELFF.

The chain recombines TRBV6-4 with TRBJ2-3; possibly TRBD2 for D (5 bases). V lost 4 bases to trimming and J lost 3 bases, with 14 bases between them. The CDR3 has 15 residues. Germline V lookup: CDR1 MRHNA, CDR2 SNTAGT. The CDR3: CASSGERAGTDTQYF. CDR3 sequence (DNA): TGTGCCAGCAGTGGGGAGAGGGCCGGGACAGATACGCAGTATTTT.

V gene TRBV7-9 combines with J gene TRBJ2-7; TRBD2 agrees at 13 bases. The V segment lost 5 bases and the J segment 5 bases; nucleotides outside the gene matches: 9. The CDR3 has 16 residues. Germline loops: CDR1 SEHNR, CDR2 FQNEAQ (reference sequence). CDR3 nucleotide sequence: TGTGCCAGCAGCCCTACCGGACTAGCGGGAGAACACGAGCAGTACTTC. Translation: CASSPTGLAGEHEQYF.

The chain carries TRBV7-9 and TRBJ2-1; possibly TRBD2 for D (5 bases). This CDR3 region has 13 residues. V was shortened by 5 bases and J by 8 bases, with 13 bases between the two germline ends. Per the germline V gene, CDR1 is SEHNR and CDR2 is FQNEAQ (reference sequence). CDR3 residues: CASSKLLGDEQFF. The CDR3 DNA follows: TGTGCCAGCAGCAAACTCCTCGGGGATGAGCAGTTCTTC. The entire variable domain, with the rest obtained from reference TRBV7-9 and TRBJ2-1, is as follows: DTGVSQNPRHKITKRGQNVTFRCDPISEHNRLYWYRQTLGQGPEFLTYFQNEAQLEKSRLLSDRFSAERPKGSFSTLEIQRTEQGDSAMYLCASSKLLGDEQFFGPGTRLTVL.

The sample holds a few counts of this clone. The V and J genes are TRBV11-2 and TRBJ1-3; no reliable D call. Per germline, CDR1 SGHAT and CDR2 FQNNGV. Trimming stripped 2 bases from V and 2 bases from J, with 7 bases between. The CDR3 spans 14 residues. The CDR3 sequence: CASSLNTPGNTIYF. CDR3 sequence (DNA): TGTGCCAGCAGCTTAAACACTCCTGGAAACACCATATATTTT.

This sequence joins TRBV19 and TRBJ1-1; D may be TRBD1 (5 bases). CDR1 is LNHDA and CDR2 is SQIVND in the germline V gene (reference sequence). CDR3 size: 14 residues. V was shortened by 5 bases and J by 3 bases, with 13 bases between the two germline ends. CDR3 region: CASSLGGRDTEAFF. Written as DNA, the CDR3 is TGTGCCAGTAGTCTCGGAGGCAGGGACACTGAAGCTTTCTTT.

The chain's CDR3 is CASSQDVTNKETQYF. The CDR3 DNA is TGCGCCAGCAGCCAAGATGTCACTAACAAAGAGACCCAGTACTTC. The chain couples TRBV4-1 to TRBJ2-5; D not resolved. Trimming left V 0 bases short and J 3 bases short, with 11 bases between. The CDR3 length is 15 residues. Germline lookup yields CDR1 MGHRA and CDR2 YSYEKL.

V gene TRBV28 combines with J gene TRBJ2-7; TRBD1 matches at 9 bases. Unmatched junction bases numbered 4, after V lost 5 bases and J lost 5 bases. This CDR3 has 13 amino acids. From germline, CDR1 is MDHEN and CDR2 SYDVKM. CDR3 protein: CASSLGTGHEQYF. The CDR3 nucleotides are TGTGCCAGCAGTCTAGGGACAGGGCACGAGCAGTACTTC.

The chain combines TRBV5-6 with TRBJ2-3; 9 bases map to TRBD2. The CDR3 has 13 residues. Germline V CDR1 and CDR2: SGHDT, YYEEEE. With V trimmed by 0 bases and J by 15 bases, 8 bases remained unmatched. The CDR3 coding sequence is TGTGCCAGCAGCTTGGTACGCGGGGGGGCCGGTTATTTT. This encodes CASSLVRGGAGYF.

The chain has TRBV5-5 and TRBJ1-1, with D possibly matching TRBD1 (5 bases). Germline V gene data show CDR1 as SGHKS and CDR2 as YYEKEE (reference sequence). V was shortened by 2 bases and J by 6 bases, with 11 bases between the two germline ends. The CDR3 is made up of 13 amino acids. CDR3 in DNA: TGTGCCAGCAGCTTCGGGGGAGGTGCTGAAGCTTTCTTT. This translates into CASSFGGGAEAFF.

This clone was counted only a few times. The chain has TRBV9 and TRBJ1-6; no firm D call. V lost 5 bases, J lost 4 bases, and 10 bases lay in between. Germline V CDR1 and CDR2: SGDLS, YYNGEE. There are 14 residues in the CDR3. CDR3 region: CASSQTAYNSPLHF. The CDR3 nucleotides are TGTGCCAGCAGTCAAACAGCTTATAATTCACCCCTCCACTTT.

A few counts support this clone. The chain has TRBV4-2 and TRBJ1-1; D is undetermined. CDR3 length equals 13 residues. Germline-derived CDR1 and CDR2 are LGHNA and YNFKEQ. V was trimmed by 6 bases and J by 0 bases, leaving 8 bases between them. This CDR3 is CASSRPVNTEAFF. In DNA form, the CDR3 reads TGTGCCAGCAGTCGTCCGGTGAACACTGAAGCTTTCTTT.

V gene TRBV6-1 combines with J gene TRBJ1-2; TRBD1 is a possible D gene (6 bases). Looked up from germline, CDR1 is MNHNS and CDR2 is SASEGT. CDR3 length: 13 residues. Trimming removed 3 bases from V and 5 bases from J, with 10 bases in between. CDR3 in DNA: TGTGCCAGCAGTGATACAGGGCCATATGGCTACACCTTC. Its protein is CASSDTGPYGYTF.

The chain combines TRBV6-6 with TRBJ2-1; TRBD1 aligns across 7 bases. The ends lost 5 bases at V and 4 bases at J; junction bases unmatched: 11. This CDR3 is 16 amino acids long. Germline V gives CDR1 MNHNY, CDR2 SVGAGI (reference sequence). The CDR3 DNA reads TGTGCCAGCAGTGTCGGGGCCAGGGGGACATACAATGAGCAGTTCTTC. It codes for CASSVGARGTYNEQFF.

The genes are TRBV5-5 and TRBJ1-2; no clear D gene. The CDR3 sequence is 15 residues long. Deletions cut 0 bases from V and 2 bases from J, with 11 bases between. Germline V lookup: CDR1 SGHKS, CDR2 YYEKEE (reference sequence). CDR3 sequence: CASSLDRGFNYGYTF. CDR3 nucleotide sequence: TGTGCCAGCAGCTTGGACAGAGGGTTCAACTATGGCTACACCTTC.

V and J are TRBV9 and TRBJ1-1; no clear D. This CDR3 is 14 amino acids long. Per germline, CDR1 SGDLS and CDR2 YYNGEE. Trimming cost V 4 bases and J 4 bases, with 14 bases left between them. The CDR3 nucleotides are TGTGCCAGCAGCCCCTCCGGTGGCATCACTGAAGCTTTCTTT. Its protein is CASSPSGGITEAFF.

This clone came up a few times. The chain links TRBV5-1 to TRBJ2-7; weak D call: TRBD2 (6 bases). The germline gives CDR1 SGHRS, CDR2 YFSETQ. The length of the CDR3 is 14 residues. V lost 1 base and J lost 3, with 11 bases in between. CDR3 region: CASSLYAGGYEQYF. Written as DNA, the CDR3 is TGCGCCAGCAGCTTGTATGCCGGGGGCTACGAGCAGTACTTC.

This clone was seen a single time. The CDR3 reads CASSLAGYGNTIYF. The CDR3 DNA is TGCGCCAGCAGCTTGGCAGGGTACGGAAACACCATATATTTT. The chain combines TRBV5-1 with TRBJ1-3; weak D call: TRBD1 (5 bases). The V gene lost 0 bases and the J gene lost 4 bases, with 8 bases spanning the gap. Germline values: CDR1 SGHRS, CDR2 YFSETQ. This CDR3 region has 14 residues.

This clone came up a few times. The rearrangement links TRBV5-4 to TRBJ2-7; 8 bases map to TRBD1. CDR1 and CDR2 (germline): SGHNT, YYREEE (reference sequence). After removal of 0 bases from V and 0 bases from J, the junction contained 5 bases not matched to a gene. CDR3 length: 16 amino acids. The CDR3 DNA reads as TGTGCCAGCAGCTTGGTACAGGGGGGTTCCTCCTACGAGCAGTACTTC. Translated: CASSLVQGGSSYEQYF.

The V gene is TRBV11-2, the J gene TRBJ1-4; D ambiguous. The CDR3 has 16 amino acids. Trimming took off 4 bases at V and 0 bases at J, with 12 bases between the two ends. Germline V CDR1 and CDR2: SGHAT, FQNNGV. The CDR3, as DNA: TGTGCCAGCAGCTCAACGGACGGAGCAACTAATGAAAAACTGTTTTTT. Protein: CASSSTDGATNEKLFF.

This sequence joins TRBV7-2 and TRBJ1-4, with TRBD1 identical over 8 bases. CDR3 size: 15 residues. V lost 1 base and J lost 7; bases outside the gene matches: 5. CDR1 and CDR2 (germline): SGHTA, FQGNSA. CDR3 protein: CASSLEQGAGEKLFF. The CDR3 DNA follows: TGTGCCAGCAGCTTAGAGCAGGGGGCGGGTGAAAAACTGTTTTTT.